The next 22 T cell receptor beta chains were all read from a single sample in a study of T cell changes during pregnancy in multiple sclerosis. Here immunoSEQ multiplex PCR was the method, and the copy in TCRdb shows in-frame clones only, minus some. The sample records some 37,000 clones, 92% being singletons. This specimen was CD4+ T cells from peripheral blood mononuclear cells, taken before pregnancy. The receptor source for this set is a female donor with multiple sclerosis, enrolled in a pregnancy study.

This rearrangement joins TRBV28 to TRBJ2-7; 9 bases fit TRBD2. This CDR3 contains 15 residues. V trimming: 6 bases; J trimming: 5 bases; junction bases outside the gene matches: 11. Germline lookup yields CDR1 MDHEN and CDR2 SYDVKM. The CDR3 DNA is TGTGCCAGCAGACCCACCGGGACTAGCATCCACGAGCAGTACTTC. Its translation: CASRPTGTSIHEQYF.

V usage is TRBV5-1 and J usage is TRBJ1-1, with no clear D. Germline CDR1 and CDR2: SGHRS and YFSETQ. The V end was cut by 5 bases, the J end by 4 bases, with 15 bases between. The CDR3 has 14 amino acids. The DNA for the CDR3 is TGCGCCAGCAGTCCCAACACCCAAACCACTGAAGCTTTCTTT. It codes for CASSPNTQTTEAFF.

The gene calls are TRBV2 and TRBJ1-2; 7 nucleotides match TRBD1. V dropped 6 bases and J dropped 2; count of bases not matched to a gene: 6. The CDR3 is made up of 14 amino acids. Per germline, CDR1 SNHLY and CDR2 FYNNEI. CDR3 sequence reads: CASRAGTANYGYTF. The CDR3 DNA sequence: TGTGCCAGCAGGGCAGGGACAGCCAACTATGGCTACACCTTC.

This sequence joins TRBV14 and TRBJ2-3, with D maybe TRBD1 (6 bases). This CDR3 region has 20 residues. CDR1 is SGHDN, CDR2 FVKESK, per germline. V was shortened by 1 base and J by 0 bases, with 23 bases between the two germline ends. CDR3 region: CASSQVGAVRDEFSTDTQYF. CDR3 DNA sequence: TGTGCCAGCAGCCAAGTGGGGGCAGTCCGAGACGAATTTAGCACAGATACGCAGTATTTT.

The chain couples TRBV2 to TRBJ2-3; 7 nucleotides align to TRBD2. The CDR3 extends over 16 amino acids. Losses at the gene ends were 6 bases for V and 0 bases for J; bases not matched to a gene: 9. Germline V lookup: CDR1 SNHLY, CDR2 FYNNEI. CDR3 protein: CASRKTGGLSTDTQYF. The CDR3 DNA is TGTGCCAGCAGGAAAACGGGAGGTTTGAGCACAGATACGCAGTATTTT.

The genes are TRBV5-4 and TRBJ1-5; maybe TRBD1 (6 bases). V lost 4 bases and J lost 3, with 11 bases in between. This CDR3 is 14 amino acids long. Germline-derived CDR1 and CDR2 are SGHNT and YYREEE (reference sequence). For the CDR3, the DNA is TGTGCCAGCAGCGTGGACAGAGACAATCAGCCCCAGCATTTT. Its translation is CASSVDRDNQPQHF.

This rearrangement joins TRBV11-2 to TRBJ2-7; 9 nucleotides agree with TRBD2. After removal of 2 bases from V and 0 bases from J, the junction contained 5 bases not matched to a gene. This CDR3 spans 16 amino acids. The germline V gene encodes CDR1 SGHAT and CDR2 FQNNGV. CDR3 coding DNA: TGTGCCAGCAGCTTAATTTCTAGCGGGACCTCCTACGAGCAGTACTTC. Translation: CASSLISSGTSYEQYF.

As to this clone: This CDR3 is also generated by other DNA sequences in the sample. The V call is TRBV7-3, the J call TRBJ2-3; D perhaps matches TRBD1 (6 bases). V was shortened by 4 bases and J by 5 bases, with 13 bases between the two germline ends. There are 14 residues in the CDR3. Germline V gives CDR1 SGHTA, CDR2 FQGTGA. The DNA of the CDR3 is TGTGCCAGCAGCTCATCAGGGGTCGGAGATACGCAGTATTTT. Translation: CASSSSGVGDTQYF.

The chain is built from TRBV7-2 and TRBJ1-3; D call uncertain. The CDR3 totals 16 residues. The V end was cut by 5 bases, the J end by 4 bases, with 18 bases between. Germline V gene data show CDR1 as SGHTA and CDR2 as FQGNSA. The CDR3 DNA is TGTGCCAGCAGCCCCTTAGGGTTAGCGGCAGGAAACACCATATATTTT. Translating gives CASSPLGLAAGNTIYF.

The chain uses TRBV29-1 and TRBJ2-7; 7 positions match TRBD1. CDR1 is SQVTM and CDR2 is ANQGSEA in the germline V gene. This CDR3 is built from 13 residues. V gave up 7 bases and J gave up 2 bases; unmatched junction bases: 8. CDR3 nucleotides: TGCAGCGCCGTCGTCAGGGGGACCTACGAGCAGTACTTC. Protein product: CSAVVRGTYEQYF.

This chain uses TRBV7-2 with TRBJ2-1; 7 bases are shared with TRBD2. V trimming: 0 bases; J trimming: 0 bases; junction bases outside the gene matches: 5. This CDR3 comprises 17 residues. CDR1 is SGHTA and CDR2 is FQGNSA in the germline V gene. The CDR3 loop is CASSLAVAGNSYNEQFF. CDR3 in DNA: TGTGCCAGCAGCTTAGCGGTAGCGGGCAACTCCTACAATGAGCAGTTCTTC.

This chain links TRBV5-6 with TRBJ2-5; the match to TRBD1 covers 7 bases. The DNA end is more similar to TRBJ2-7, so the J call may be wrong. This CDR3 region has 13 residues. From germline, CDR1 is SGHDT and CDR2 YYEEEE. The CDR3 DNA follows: TGTGCCAGCACCCGGGACAGACTCTACGAGCAGTACTTC. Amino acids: CASTRDRLYEQYF.

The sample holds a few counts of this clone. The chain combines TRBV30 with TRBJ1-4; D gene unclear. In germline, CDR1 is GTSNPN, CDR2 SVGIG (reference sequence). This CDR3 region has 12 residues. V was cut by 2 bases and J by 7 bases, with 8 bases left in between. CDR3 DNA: TGTGCCTGGAGTCGTGGCCCTGAAAAACTGTTTTTT. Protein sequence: CAWSRGPEKLFF.

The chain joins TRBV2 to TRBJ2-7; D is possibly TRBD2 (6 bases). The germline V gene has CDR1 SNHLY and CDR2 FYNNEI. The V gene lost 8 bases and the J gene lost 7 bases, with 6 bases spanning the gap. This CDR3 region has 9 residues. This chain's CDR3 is CASGREQYF. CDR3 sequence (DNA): TGTGCCAGCGGGAGGGAGCAGTACTTC.

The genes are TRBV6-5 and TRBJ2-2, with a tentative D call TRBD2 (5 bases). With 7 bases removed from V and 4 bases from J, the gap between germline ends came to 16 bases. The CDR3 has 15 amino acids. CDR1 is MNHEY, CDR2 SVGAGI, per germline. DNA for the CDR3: TGTGCCAGCACTCTTCGGGGAGAGGGCACCGGGGAGCTGTTTTTT. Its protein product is CASTLRGEGTGELFF.

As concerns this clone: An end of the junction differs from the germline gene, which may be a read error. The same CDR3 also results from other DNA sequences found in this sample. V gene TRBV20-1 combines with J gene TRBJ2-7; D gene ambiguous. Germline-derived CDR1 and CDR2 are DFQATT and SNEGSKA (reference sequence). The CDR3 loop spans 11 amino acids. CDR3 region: CSAIQIYEQYF. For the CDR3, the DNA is TGCAGTGCAATACAGATCTACGAGCAATACTTC.

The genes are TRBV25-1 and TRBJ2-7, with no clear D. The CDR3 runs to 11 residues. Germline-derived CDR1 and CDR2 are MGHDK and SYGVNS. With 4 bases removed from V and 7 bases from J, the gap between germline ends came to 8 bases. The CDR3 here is CASSGLREQYF. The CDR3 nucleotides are TGTGCCAGCAGTGGGCTGAGGGAGCAGTACTTC.

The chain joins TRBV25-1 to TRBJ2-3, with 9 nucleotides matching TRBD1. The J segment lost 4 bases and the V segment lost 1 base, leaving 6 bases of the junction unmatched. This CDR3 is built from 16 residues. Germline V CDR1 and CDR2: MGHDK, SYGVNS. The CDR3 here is CASSELGQGLADTQYF. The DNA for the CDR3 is TGTGCCAGCAGTGAATTGGGACAGGGACTGGCAGATACGCAGTATTTT.

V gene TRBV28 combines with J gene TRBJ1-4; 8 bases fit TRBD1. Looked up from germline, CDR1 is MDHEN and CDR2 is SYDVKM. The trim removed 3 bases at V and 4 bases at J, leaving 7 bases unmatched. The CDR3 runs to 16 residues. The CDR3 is CASSFGQGASNEKLFF. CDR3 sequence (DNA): TGTGCCAGCAGTTTCGGGCAGGGGGCGAGTAATGAAAAACTGTTTTTT.

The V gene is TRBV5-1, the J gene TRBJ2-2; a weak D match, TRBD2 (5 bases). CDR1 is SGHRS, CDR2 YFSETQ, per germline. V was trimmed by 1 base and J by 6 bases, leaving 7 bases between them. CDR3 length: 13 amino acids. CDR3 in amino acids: CASSLIGAGELFF. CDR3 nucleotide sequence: TGCGCCAGCAGCTTGATCGGGGCCGGGGAGCTGTTTTTT.

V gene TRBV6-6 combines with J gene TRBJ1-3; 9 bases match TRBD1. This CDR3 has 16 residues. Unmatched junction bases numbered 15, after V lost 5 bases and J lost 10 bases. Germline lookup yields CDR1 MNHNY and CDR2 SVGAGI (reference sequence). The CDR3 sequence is CASSHLRDRAMRTIYF. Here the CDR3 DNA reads TGTGCCAGCAGTCACCTCAGGGACAGGGCGATGAGGACCATATATTTT.

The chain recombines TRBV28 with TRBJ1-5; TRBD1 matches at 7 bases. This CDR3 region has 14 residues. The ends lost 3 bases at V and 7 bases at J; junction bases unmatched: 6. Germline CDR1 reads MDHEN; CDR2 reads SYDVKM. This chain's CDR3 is CASSLTGQDQPQHF. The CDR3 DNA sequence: TGTGCCAGCAGTTTGACCGGACAGGACCAGCCCCAGCATTTT. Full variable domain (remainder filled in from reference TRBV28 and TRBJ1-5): DVKVTQSSRYLVKRTGEKVFLECVQDMDHENMFWYRQDPGLGLRLIYFSYDVKMKEKGDIPEGYSVSREKKERFSLILESASTNQTSMYLCASSLTGQDQPQHFGDGTRLSIL.